This T cell receptor (beta chain) was documented in a study of technical replicates of blood from several donors. CDR1 SGDLS and CDR2 YYNGEE come from the germline V gene. Trimming cost V 4 bases and J 7 bases, with 11 bases left between them. The CDR3 covers 13 residues. Sequencing used immunoSEQ multiplex PCR; TCRdb keeps in-frame clones, though not all of them. The table lists 54,000 or so clones, approximately 94% of them singletons. The chain combines TRBV9 with TRBJ1-4; no definite D call. The sequencing sample was made of T cells isolated from PBMCs. The clonotype comes from a human donor in good health. CDR3 bases: TGTGCCAGCAGCTCCCCCCCAGGTGAAAAACTGTTTTTT. This sequence encodes CASSSPPGEKLFF.